This TCR beta chain was found in a study of shared clonotypes between healthy human individuals. From germline, CDR1 is GTSNPN and CDR2 SVGIG (reference sequence). V was shortened by 8 bases and J by 1 base, with 14 bases between the two germline ends. The CDR3 runs to 13 residues. Naive CD8 cells comprised CD45RO-negative, CCR7-positively selected cells, excluding terminally differentiated effector memory CD45RA+ cells. Each donor was a Caucasian adult residing in Nashville, Tennessee. Notes on this clone: No antigen is known for it.

Study-wide results and limits: Generally, naive subsets (rather than memory subsets) showed larger estimated richness. Generation probabilities of non-shared clonotypes were lower (relative to those shared by all four donors).

The DNA input per sorted-subset replicate PCR was roughly 0.2 ug, corresponding to 25,000 to 35,000 T cell genomes. Method: immunoSEQ multiplex PCR; TCRdb's copy keeps in-frame clones and lacks some. The sample contains about 2 million clones, about 95% of which appear only once. The gene calls are TRBV30 and TRBJ1-1, with D perhaps TRBD1 (6 bases). This receptor was identified in a young man in good health. The sample consisted of naive CD8+ T cells sorted from blood. The CDR3 spells CARMTGGNTEAFF. CDR3 nucleotides: TGTGCCCGTATGACAGGAGGGAACACTGAAGCTTTCTTT.